This T cell receptor (beta chain) stems from a study of response to subunit inactivated influenza vaccine. Germline V lookup: CDR1 DFQATT, CDR2 SNEGSKA (reference sequence). The V end lost 3 bases, the J end lost 2 bases, and 8 bases lay between the germline ends. The CDR3 extends over 14 amino acids. Using its own MiXCR run on the RT-PCR reads, TCRdb lists one record per CDR3 protein. This table holds about 500,000 distinct CDR3 sequences, 10% to 15% found once. The origin of this receptor is a man in his forties or fifties who received an inactivated influenza vaccine. The input for sequencing was PBMCs from blood, taken 40 to 50 days after vaccination. The chain recombines TRBV20-1 with TRBJ2-6, with D tentatively TRBD2 (5 bases). CDR3 DNA sequence: TGCAGTGCTAGCCTCGGGGCTGGGGCCAACGTCCTGACTTTC. The encoded protein is CSASLGAGANVLTF.